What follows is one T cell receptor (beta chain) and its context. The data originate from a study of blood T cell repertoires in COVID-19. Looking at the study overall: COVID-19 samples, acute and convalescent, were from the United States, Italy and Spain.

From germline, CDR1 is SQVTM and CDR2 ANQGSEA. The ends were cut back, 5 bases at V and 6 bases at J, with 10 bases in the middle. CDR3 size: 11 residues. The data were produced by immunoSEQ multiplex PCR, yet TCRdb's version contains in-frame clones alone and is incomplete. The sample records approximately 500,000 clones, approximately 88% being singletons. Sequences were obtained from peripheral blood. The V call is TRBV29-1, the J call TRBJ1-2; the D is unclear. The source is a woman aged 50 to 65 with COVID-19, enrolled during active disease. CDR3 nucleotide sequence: TGCAGCGTTTCTGCGGTTGATGGCTACACCTTC. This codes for CSVSAVDGYTF.